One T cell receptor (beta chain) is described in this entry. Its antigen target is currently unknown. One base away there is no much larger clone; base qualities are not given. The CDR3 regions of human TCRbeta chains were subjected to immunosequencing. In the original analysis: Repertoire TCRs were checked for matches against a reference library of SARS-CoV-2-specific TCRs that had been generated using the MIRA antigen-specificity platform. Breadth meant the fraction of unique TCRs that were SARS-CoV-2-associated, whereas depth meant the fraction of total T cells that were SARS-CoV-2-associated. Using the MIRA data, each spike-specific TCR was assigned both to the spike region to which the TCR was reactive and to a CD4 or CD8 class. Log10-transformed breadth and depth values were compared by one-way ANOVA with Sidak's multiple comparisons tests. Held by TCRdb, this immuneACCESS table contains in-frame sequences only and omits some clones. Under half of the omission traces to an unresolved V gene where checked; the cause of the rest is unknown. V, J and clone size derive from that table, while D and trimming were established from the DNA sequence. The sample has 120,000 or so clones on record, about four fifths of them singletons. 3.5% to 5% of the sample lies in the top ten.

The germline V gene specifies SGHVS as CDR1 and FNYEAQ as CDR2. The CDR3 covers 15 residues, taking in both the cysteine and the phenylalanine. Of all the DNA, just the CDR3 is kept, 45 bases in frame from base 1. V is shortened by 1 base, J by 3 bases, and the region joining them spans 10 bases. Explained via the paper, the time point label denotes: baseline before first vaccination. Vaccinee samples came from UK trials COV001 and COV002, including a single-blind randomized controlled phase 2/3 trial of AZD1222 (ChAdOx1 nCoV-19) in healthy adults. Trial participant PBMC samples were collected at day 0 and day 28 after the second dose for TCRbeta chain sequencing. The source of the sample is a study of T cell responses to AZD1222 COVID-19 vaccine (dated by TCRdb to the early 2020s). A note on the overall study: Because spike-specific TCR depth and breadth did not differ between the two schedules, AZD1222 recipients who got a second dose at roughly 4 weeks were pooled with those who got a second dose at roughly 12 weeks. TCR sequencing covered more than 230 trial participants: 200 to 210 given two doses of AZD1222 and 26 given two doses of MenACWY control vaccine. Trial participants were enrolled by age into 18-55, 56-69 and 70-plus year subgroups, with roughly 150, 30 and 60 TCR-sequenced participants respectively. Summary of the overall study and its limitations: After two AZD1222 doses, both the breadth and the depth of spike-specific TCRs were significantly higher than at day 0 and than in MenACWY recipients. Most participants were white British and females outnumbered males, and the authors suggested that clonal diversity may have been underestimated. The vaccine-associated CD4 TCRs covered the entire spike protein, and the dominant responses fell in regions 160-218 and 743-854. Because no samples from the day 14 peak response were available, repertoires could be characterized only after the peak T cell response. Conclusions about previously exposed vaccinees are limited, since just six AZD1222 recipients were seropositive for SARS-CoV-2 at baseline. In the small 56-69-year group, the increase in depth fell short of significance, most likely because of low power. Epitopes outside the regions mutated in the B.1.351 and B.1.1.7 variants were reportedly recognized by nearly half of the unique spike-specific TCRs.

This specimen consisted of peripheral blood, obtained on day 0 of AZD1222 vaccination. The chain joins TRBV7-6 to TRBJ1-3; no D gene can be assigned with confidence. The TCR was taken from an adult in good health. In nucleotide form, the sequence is TGTGCCAGCAGCTTAGAAGGAGGAGGTGGAAACACCATATATTTT. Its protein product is CASSLEGGGGNTIYF.